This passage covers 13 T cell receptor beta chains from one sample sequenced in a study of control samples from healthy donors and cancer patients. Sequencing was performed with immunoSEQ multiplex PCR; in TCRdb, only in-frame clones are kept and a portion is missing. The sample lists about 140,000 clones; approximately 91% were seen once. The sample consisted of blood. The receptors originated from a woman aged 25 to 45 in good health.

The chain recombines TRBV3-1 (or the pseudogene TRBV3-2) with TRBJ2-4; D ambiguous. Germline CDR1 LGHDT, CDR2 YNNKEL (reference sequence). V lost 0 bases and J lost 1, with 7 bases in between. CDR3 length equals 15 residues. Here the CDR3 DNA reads TGTGCCAGCAGCCAAGATGAAGGGGCCAAAAACATTCAGTACTTC. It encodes CASSQDEGAKNIQYF.

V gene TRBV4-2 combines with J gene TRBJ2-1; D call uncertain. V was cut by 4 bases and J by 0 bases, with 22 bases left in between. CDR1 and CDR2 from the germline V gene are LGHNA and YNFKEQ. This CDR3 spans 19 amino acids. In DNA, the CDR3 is TGTGCCAGCAGCCCAGAGTGGTCTCGGACGATGAGCTCCTACAATGAGCAGTTCTTC. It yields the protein CASSPEWSRTMSSYNEQFF.

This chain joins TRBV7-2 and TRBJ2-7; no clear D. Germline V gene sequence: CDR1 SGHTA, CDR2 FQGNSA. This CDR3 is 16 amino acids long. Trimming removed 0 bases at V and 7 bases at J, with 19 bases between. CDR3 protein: CASSLATADPIREQYF. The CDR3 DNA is TGTGCCAGCAGCTTAGCGACGGCGGACCCGATTCGGGAGCAGTACTTC.

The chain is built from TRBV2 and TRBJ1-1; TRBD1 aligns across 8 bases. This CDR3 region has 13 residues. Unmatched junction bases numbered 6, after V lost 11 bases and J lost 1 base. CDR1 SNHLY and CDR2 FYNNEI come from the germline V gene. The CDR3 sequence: CAGKQGENTEAFF. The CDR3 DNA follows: TGTGCCGGGAAACAGGGGGAGAACACTGAAGCTTTCTTT.

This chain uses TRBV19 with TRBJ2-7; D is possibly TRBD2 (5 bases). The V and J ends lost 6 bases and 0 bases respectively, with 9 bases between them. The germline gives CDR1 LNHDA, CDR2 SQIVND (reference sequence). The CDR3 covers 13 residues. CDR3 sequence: CASSVANSYEQYF. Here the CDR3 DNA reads TGTGCCAGTAGCGTAGCGAACTCCTACGAGCAGTACTTC. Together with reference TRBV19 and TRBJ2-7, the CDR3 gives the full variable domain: DGGITQSPKYLFRKEGQNVTLSCEQNLNHDAMYWYRQDPGQGLRLIYYSQIVNDFQKGDIAEGYSVSREKKESFPLTVTSAQKNPTAFYLCASSVANSYEQYFGPGTRLTVT.

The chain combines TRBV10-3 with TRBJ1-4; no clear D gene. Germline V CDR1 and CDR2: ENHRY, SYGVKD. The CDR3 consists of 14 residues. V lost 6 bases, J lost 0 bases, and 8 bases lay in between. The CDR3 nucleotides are TGTGCCATCAGGGGCGGGCCAACTAATGAAAAACTGTTTTTT. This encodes CAIRGGPTNEKLFF.

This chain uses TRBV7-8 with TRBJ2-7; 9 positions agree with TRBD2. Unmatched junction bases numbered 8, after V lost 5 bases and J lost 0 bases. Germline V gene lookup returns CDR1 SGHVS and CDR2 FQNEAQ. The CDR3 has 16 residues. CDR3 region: CASSPYRLAASYEQYF. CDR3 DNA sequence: TGTGCCAGCAGCCCGTATCGACTAGCGGCCTCCTACGAGCAGTACTTC.

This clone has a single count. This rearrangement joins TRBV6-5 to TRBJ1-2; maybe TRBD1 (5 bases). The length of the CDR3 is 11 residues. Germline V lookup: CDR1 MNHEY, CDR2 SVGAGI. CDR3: CGSWGRYGYTF. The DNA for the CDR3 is TGTGGGTCTTGGGGCAGGTATGGCTACACCTTC.

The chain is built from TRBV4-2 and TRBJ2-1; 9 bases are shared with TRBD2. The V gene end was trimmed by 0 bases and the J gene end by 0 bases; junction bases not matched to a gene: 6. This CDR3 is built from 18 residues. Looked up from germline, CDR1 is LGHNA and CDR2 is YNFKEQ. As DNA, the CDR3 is TGTGCCAGCAGCCAAGATCGAGCAGCGGGGGGCTCCTACAATGAGCAGTTCTTC. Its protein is CASSQDRAAGGSYNEQFF.

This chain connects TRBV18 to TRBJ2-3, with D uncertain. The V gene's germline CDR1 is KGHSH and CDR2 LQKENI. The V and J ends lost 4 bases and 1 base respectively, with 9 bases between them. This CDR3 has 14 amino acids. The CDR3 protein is CASSLRRGTDTQYF. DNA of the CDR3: TGTGCCAGCTCACTGCGACGGGGCACAGATACGCAGTATTTT. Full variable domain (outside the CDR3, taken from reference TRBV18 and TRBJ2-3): NAGVMQNPRHLVRRRGQEARLRCSPMKGHSHVYWYRQLPEEGLKFMVYLQKENIIDESGMPKERFSAEFPKEGPSILRIQQVVRGDSAAYFCASSLRRGTDTQYFGPGTRLTVL.

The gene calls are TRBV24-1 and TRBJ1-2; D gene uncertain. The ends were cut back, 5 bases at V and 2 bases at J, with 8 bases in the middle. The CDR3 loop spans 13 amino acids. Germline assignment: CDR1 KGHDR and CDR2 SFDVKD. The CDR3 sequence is CATSVAQNYGYTF. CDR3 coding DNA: TGTGCCACCAGTGTCGCGCAGAACTATGGCTACACCTTC.

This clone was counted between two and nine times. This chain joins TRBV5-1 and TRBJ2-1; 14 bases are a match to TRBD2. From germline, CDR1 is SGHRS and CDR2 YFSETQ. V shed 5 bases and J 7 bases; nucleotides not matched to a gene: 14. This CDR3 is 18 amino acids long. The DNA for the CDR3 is TGCGCCAGCAGGAACCGACTAGCGGGAGGGCCGTCGATGAATGAGCAGTTCTTC. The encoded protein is CASRNRLAGGPSMNEQFF.

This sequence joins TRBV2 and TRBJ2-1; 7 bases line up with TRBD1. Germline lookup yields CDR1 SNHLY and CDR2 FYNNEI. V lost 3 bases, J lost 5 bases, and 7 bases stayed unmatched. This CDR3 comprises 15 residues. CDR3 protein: CASSDKGARNNEQFF. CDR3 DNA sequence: TGTGCCAGCAGTGATAAGGGGGCGAGGAACAATGAGCAGTTCTTC.